These 24 T cell receptor beta chains originate from one sample sequenced in a study of T cell changes during pregnancy in multiple sclerosis. TCRdb's table, derived via immunoSEQ multiplex PCR, lists solely in-frame clones and lacks some. The sample consists of tens of thousands of clones, roughly 93% of them appearing once. Material: peripheral blood, obtained in the first trimester of pregnancy. These receptors came from a female donor with multiple sclerosis, enrolled in a pregnancy study.

The J gene is TRBJ1-3, the V gene TRBV2, with D perhaps matching TRBD1 (5 bases). The CDR3 totals 15 residues. Trimming took off 7 bases at V and 0 bases at J, with 13 bases between the two ends. CDR1 is SNHLY, CDR2 FYNNEI, per germline. In nucleotides, the CDR3 is TGTGCCAGCAAGGGAAGTCAGGGCTCTGGAAACACCATATATTTT. Protein sequence: CASKGSQGSGNTIYF. The full variable domain, with the rest looked up from reference TRBV2 and TRBJ1-3, is EPEVTQTPSHQVTQMGQEVILRCVPISNHLYFYWYRQILGQKVEFLVSFYNNEISEKSEIFDDQFSVERPDGSNFTLKIRSTKLEDSAMYFCASKGSQGSGNTIYFGEGSWLTVV.

The CDR3: CATSSNRHPLNQPQHF. CDR3 nucleotide sequence: TGTGCCACCAGCAGCAACAGGCACCCTCTCAATCAGCCCCAGCATTTT. This chain links TRBV15 with TRBJ1-5, with D tentatively TRBD1 (5 bases). Trimming shortened V by 3 bases and J by 3 bases, and 15 bases separated the two germline ends. The CDR3 is 16 residues long. Germline CDR1 reads LNHNV; CDR2 reads YYDKDF (reference sequence).

The V call is TRBV21-1, the J call TRBJ2-4; TRBD2, the D gene given by the table, was not confirmed from the DNA. TRBV21-1 is given as a pseudogene. The CDR3 spans 15 residues. The CDR3 region has the DNA TGTGCCAGCAGCACCCAAAGCGCAGCCAAAAACATTCAGTACTTC. It is translated as CASSTQSAAKNIQYF.

The genes are TRBV29-1 and TRBJ2-5; D is perhaps TRBD1 (5 bases). The CDR3 spans 13 residues. Trimming removed 6 bases from V and 2 bases from J, with 13 bases in between. Germline CDR1 SQVTM, CDR2 ANQGSEA. In nucleotides, the CDR3 is TGCAGCGTGGATTTTACAGGTCAAGAGACCCAGTACTTC. Its protein product is CSVDFTGQETQYF.

The V and J genes are TRBV5-1 and TRBJ1-1; no clear D gene. Looked up from germline, CDR1 is SGHRS and CDR2 is YFSETQ. With 0 bases removed from V and 3 bases from J, the gap between germline ends came to 6 bases. This CDR3 comprises 13 residues. The CDR3 loop reads CASSLETYTEAFF. As DNA, the CDR3 is TGCGCCAGCAGCTTGGAGACTTACACTGAAGCTTTCTTT.

J is TRBJ1-2 and V is TRBV6-4, with TRBD1 matching 11 bases. CDR3 length: 15 amino acids. The germline gives CDR1 MRHNA, CDR2 SNTAGT. J lost 2 bases, V lost 4 bases, and 3 bases had no gene match. The CDR3 spells CASSVGTGGNYGYTF. CDR3 coding DNA: TGTGCCAGCAGTGTCGGGACAGGGGGGAACTATGGCTACACCTTC.

Worth noting for this clone: Different DNA sequences within this sample yield the same CDR3. The CDR3: CASSSDTNTGELFF. For the CDR3, the DNA is TGCGCCAGCAGCTCGGACACGAACACCGGGGAGCTGTTTTTT. This chain joins TRBV5-1 and TRBJ2-2, with D tentatively TRBD1 (5 bases). Germline V gene data show CDR1 as SGHRS and CDR2 as YFSETQ. There are 14 residues in the CDR3. Trimming left V 3 bases short and J 0 bases short, with 6 bases between.

V usage is TRBV27 and J usage is TRBJ1-1; tentative D call: TRBD1 (5 bases). The CDR3 runs to 16 residues. The germline V and J ends were trimmed by 0 bases and 6 bases, with 17 bases remaining between them. CDR1 and CDR2 (germline): MNHEY, SMNVEV (reference sequence). This CDR3 is CASSLSWGVLTSEAFF. The CDR3 bases are TGTGCCAGCAGTTTATCGTGGGGGGTGTTAACTTCTGAAGCTTTCTTT.

This chain connects TRBV4-1 to TRBJ1-2, with TRBD1 matching 7 bases. Germline V gene data show CDR1 as MGHRA and CDR2 as YSYEKL. The CDR3 runs to 17 residues. J was trimmed by 4 bases and V by 4 bases; bases with no gene match: 15. The CDR3 DNA reads as TGCGCCAGCAGCCTCCCTCGAGACAGGGATTTCGGCTATGGCTACACCTTC. Its protein is CASSLPRDRDFGYGYTF.

The chain is built from TRBV19 and TRBJ1-1; possibly TRBD1 for D (6 bases). Germline CDR1 and CDR2: LNHDA and SQIVND (reference sequence). V was shortened by 7 bases and J by 1 base, with 13 bases between the two germline ends. The CDR3 totals 14 residues. This CDR3 reads CASKAGAENTEAFF. The CDR3 nucleotides read TGTGCCAGTAAGGCAGGGGCTGAGAACACTGAAGCTTTCTTT.

The chain carries TRBV28 and TRBJ1-5; 7 bases line up with TRBD1. CDR3 length equals 15 residues. Germline values: CDR1 MDHEN, CDR2 SYDVKM. V trimming: 4 bases; J trimming: 2 bases; junction bases outside the gene matches: 5. CDR3 sequence: CASSSSGTGNQPQHF. The CDR3 bases are TGTGCCAGCAGTTCTTCCGGGACAGGCAATCAGCCCCAGCATTTT.

This sequence joins TRBV13 and TRBJ2-7; 11 nucleotides match TRBD1. The CDR3 covers 13 residues. Germline assignment: CDR1 PRHDT and CDR2 FYEKMQ (reference sequence). V shed 5 bases and J 7 bases; nucleotides not matched to a gene: 4. This chain's CDR3 is CASSPDRGREQYF. CDR3 nucleotide sequence: TGTGCCAGCAGCCCGGACAGGGGGCGAGAGCAGTACTTC.

The chain joins TRBV2 to TRBJ1-1, with a tentative D call TRBD1 (6 bases). Per germline, CDR1 SNHLY and CDR2 FYNNEI. The CDR3 consists of 14 residues. With 11 bases removed from V and 1 base from J, the gap between germline ends came to 17 bases. CDR3 sequence reads: CAARTAFRNTEAFF. In DNA form, the CDR3 reads TGTGCCGCGAGGACAGCTTTCAGGAACACTGAAGCTTTCTTT.

The chain is built from TRBV7-2 and TRBJ1-4; perhaps TRBD1 as D (5 bases). This CDR3 has 15 amino acids. Trimming left V 3 bases short and J 3 bases short, with 11 bases between. Germline V gene sequence: CDR1 SGHTA, CDR2 FQGNSA. CDR3 DNA: TGTGCCAGCAGCTTCACAGGAAACCCTAATGAAAAACTGTTTTTT. Translation gives CASSFTGNPNEKLFF.

J is TRBJ1-1 and V is TRBV15; D not certain. CDR1 is LNHNV, CDR2 YYDKDF, per germline (reference sequence). The CDR3 is 15 amino acids. V was trimmed by 0 bases and J by 1 base, leaving 9 bases between them. The CDR3 DNA is TGTGCCACCAGCAGAGATCGTGGGAGGAACACTGAAGCTTTCTTT. It is translated as CATSRDRGRNTEAFF.

This clone was counted between two and nine times. The chain combines TRBV2 with TRBJ2-7, with 7 bases lining up with TRBD1. Germline assignment: CDR1 SNHLY and CDR2 FYNNEI. The V and J ends lost 7 bases and 2 bases, in that order; junction bases with no gene match: 5. The CDR3 length is 13 residues. The chain's CDR3 is CASTRDSTYEQYF. DNA for the CDR3: TGTGCCAGCACCCGGGACAGTACCTACGAGCAGTACTTC. The whole variable domain, remainder taken from reference TRBV2 and TRBJ2-7, is EPEVTQTPSHQVTQMGQEVILRCVPISNHLYFYWYRQILGQKVEFLVSFYNNEISEKSEIFDDQFSVERPDGSNFTLKIRSTKLEDSAMYFCASTRDSTYEQYFGPGTRLTVT.

CDR3 sequence reads: CASSLGTSADTQYF. CDR3 DNA: TGCGCCAGCAGCTTGGGGACTTCAGCAGATACGCAGTATTTT. The chain carries TRBV5-1 and TRBJ2-3; TRBD2 might be the D (5 bases). Germline loops: CDR1 SGHRS, CDR2 YFSETQ. Between the trimmed V and J ends, which lost 0 bases and 4 bases, there was a span of 9 bases. The CDR3 runs to 14 residues.

This chain joins TRBV18 and TRBJ2-7; D perhaps matches TRBD1 (6 bases). This CDR3 is built from 14 residues. Trimming took 1 base from V and 6 from J, leaving 13 bases between them. Germline V lookup: CDR1 KGHSH, CDR2 LQKENI. The CDR3, as DNA: TGTGCCAGCTCACCACTAACAGGGAATGGCGAGCAGTACTTC. Translating it yields CASSPLTGNGEQYF.

The rearrangement links TRBV7-2 to TRBJ2-7; D gene uncertain. Deletions cut 4 bases from V and 1 base from J, with 8 bases between. This CDR3 region has 13 residues. Germline CDR1 and CDR2: SGHTA and FQGNSA. The CDR3 sequence is CASSSSRSYEQYF. The CDR3 bases are TGTGCCAGCAGCTCGTCGCGGTCCTACGAGCAGTACTTC.

The DNA of the CDR3 is TGTGCCAGCAGCTCCGGACAGACCCCAAATTCACCCCTCCACTTT. Protein sequence: CASSSGQTPNSPLHF. V gene TRBV13 combines with J gene TRBJ1-6, with D possibly matching TRBD1 (6 bases). CDR3 length equals 15 residues. Deletions cut 4 bases from V and 7 bases from J, with 14 bases between. In germline, CDR1 is PRHDT, CDR2 FYEKMQ (reference sequence).

V and J are TRBV6-4 and TRBJ2-1, with D unresolved. Germline CDR1 reads MRHNA; CDR2 reads SNTAGT. Trimming left V 2 bases short and J 4 bases short, with 6 bases between. The CDR3 runs 13 residues. The CDR3 DNA reads TGTGCCAGCAGTGACCCTAGTTACAATGAGCAGTTCTTC. This encodes CASSDPSYNEQFF.

In its sample, this clone was seen a few times. The gene calls are TRBV6-1 and TRBJ2-2, with a possible D match to TRBD2 (6 bases). From germline, CDR1 is MNHNS and CDR2 SASEGT. CDR3 length: 15 residues. Trimming left V 5 bases short and J 4 bases short, with 14 bases between. CDR3 in DNA: TGTGCCAGCAGTACATCGGTCGGGAGCACCGGGGAGCTGTTTTTT. Translated, it gives CASSTSVGSTGELFF.

The chain joins TRBV29-1 to TRBJ1-2, with a weak D call TRBD1 (5 bases). V lost 2 bases to trimming and J lost 0 bases, with 10 bases between them. CDR3 length: 14 residues. Germline-derived CDR1 and CDR2 are SQVTM and ANQGSEA. The CDR3 region is CSVELRQSNYGYTF. CDR3 bases: TGCAGCGTTGAACTTAGACAGTCTAACTATGGCTACACCTTC.

This clone showed up just once. This sequence joins TRBV7-9 and TRBJ1-4, with no clear D. The length of the CDR3 is 12 residues. Germline V gene sequence: CDR1 SEHNR, CDR2 FQNEAQ (reference sequence). Trimming removed 5 bases from V and 11 bases from J, with 12 bases in between. In nucleotides, the CDR3 is TGTGCCAGCAGCCCCCATCCCGGGAAACTGTTTTTT. This sequence encodes CASSPHPGKLFF.